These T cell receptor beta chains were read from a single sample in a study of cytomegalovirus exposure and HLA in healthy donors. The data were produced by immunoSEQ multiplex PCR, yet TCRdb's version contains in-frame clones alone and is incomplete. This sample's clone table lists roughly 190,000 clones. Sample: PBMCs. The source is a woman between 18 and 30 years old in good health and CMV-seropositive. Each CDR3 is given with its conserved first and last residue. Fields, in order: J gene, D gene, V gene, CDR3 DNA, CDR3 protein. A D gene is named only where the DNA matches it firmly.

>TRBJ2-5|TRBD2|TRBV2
TGTGCCAGCAGACCCGGGACTAGCGTAGGTCGAGAAGAGACCCAGTACTTC
CASRPGTSVGREETQYF
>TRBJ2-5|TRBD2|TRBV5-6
TGTGCCAGCAGCTTTCCCCTAGCGGGGGGGAAAGAGACCCAGTACTTC
CASSFPLAGGKETQYF
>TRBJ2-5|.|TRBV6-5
TGTGCCAGCAGCGGGAGAGAGACCCAGTACTTC
CASSGRETQYF
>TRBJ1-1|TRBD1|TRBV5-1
TGCGCCAGCAGCTTGGGACAGGGGCTAAAGAACACTGAAGCTTTCTTT
CASSLGQGLKNTEAFF
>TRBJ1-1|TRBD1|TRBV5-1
TGCGCCAGCAGCTTGGGGACAGGGGGCACTGAAGCTTTCTTT
CASSLGTGGTEAFF
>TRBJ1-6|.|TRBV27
TGTGCCAGCAGTGTAAACTACCCTAGCTCCTATAATTCACCCCTCCACTTT
CASSVNYPSSYNSPLHF
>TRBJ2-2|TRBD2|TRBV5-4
TGTGCCAGCAGCTTTCGACTAGCGGCGAACACCGGGGAGCTGTTTTTT
CASSFRLAANTGELFF
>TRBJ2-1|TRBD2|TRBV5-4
TGTGCCAGCAGCTTCTGGCGGGAGCAGTCCAATGAGCAGTTCTTC
CASSFWREQSNEQFF
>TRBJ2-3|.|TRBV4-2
TGTGCCAGCAGCCAAGATGTGGCTACTACCACAGATACGCAGTATTTT
CASSQDVATTTDTQYF
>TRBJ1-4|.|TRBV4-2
TGTGCCAGCAGCCAGCGACCGGGGGGGTATAATGAAAAACTGTTTTTT
CASSQRPGGYNEKLFF
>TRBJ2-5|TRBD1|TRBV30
TGTGCCTGGAGCCCCGGTCTCAGGGGGCTACATACTGAGGAGACCCAGTACTTC
CAWSPGLRGLHTEETQYF
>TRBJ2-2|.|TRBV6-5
TGTGCCAGCATTGAGGGCACCCCGGACACCGGGGAGCTGTTTTTT
CASIEGTPDTGELFF
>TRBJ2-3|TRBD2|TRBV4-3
TGCGCCAGCAGCCCCCGGGGGGGGACAGATACGCAGTATTTT
CASSPRGGTDTQYF
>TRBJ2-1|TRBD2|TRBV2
TGTGCCAGCAGCCCCGGGACTACTTACAATGAGCAGTTCTTC
CASSPGTTYNEQFF
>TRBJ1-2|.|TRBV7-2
TGTGCCAGCAGCGTTTCTGGGCCCCTACTCTATGGCTACACCTTC
CASSVSGPLLYGYTF